This T cell receptor (beta chain) emerged from a study of Graves' ophthalmopathy and Graves' hyperthyroidism. This clonotype was detected many times. The germline CDR1 and CDR2 sequences are SQVTM and ANQGSEA. This CDR3 comprises 13 residues. Trimming cost V 4 bases and J 5 bases, with 14 bases left between them. RNA transcripts served as template for amplifying TCR beta CDR3 sequences. The first-round RT-PCR employed HTBI primers together with the Qiagen OneStep RT-PCR kit. A multiplex PCR was then performed as the second round. TCRdb itself ran the multiplex PCR reads through MiXCR, one entry per CDR3 protein. The sample holds about 380,000 distinct CDR3 sequences; 15% are singletons and the top ten take about 7%.

The gene calls are TRBV29-1 and TRBJ1-1; the D gene is possibly TRBD1 (5 bases). The sequence came from a woman between 18 and 29 years old with stable Graves' hyperthyroidism. Sequenced material: peripheral blood. The CDR3 coding sequence is TGCAGCGTTGGGGGCGGACGGTTAACTGAAGCTTTCTTT. This encodes CSVGGGRLTEAFF.